Listed below are T cell receptor beta chains from one sample, sequenced in a study of T cell responses to AZD1222 COVID-19 vaccine. The data were produced by immunoSEQ multiplex PCR, yet TCRdb's version contains in-frame clones alone and is incomplete. The profile covers roughly 77,000 clones, with 85% to 95% appearing a single time and about 5% taken by the ten largest. The sample in question was peripheral blood, obtained on day 0 of AZD1222 vaccination. These receptors were taken from an adult in good health. Both conserved end residues are part of each CDR3.

J	V	CDR3
TRBJ1-2	TRBV4-1	CASSQVNYGYTF
TRBJ1-2	TRBV3-1/TRBV3-2	CASSPGDLMNYGYTF
TRBJ2-2	TRBV30	CACRGGYTGELFF
TRBJ2-1	TRBV2	CASSDPRRLGNEQFF
TRBJ2-3	TRBV7-3	CASSFSVTDTQYF
TRBJ1-1	TRBV2	CASSLTGAGEAFF
TRBJ2-5	TRBV7-9	CASSEDRGETQYF
TRBJ1-2	TRBV28	CASTAWGATYGYTF
TRBJ1-5	TRBV6-5	CASSLGQVHQPQHF
TRBJ2-5	TRBV4-1	CASSQVGLSVETQYF
TRBJ2-3	TRBV30	CAWSAPSLTDTQYF
TRBJ1-1	TRBV6-5	CASVRDRRNTEAFF
TRBJ1-6	TRBV27	CASAPWRVWEGDSPLHF
TRBJ2-1	TRBV9	CASSVEAFSYNEQFF
TRBJ1-5	TRBV28	CATATPVSNQPQHF
TRBJ1-3	TRBV2	CASLTIGNTIYF
TRBJ2-2	TRBV9	CASSVEARAPGELFF
TRBJ1-1	TRBV9	CASSVGGDTEAFF
TRBJ1-5	TRBV28	CASSLGQGVSNQPQHF
TRBJ2-7	TRBV6-5	CASSSNRGFHEQYF
TRBJ2-7	TRBV10-3	CAIGLANYEQYF
TRBJ1-2	TRBV24-1	CATSDNGGLGGYTF
TRBJ2-7	TRBV19	CASSPASGGYEQYF
TRBJ2-7	TRBV2	CASRESSYEQYF
TRBJ2-7	TRBV5-5	CASSPTGSGYYYEQYF
TRBJ2-7	TRBV2	CASRSDAYEQYF
TRBJ1-3	TRBV2	CASSEGGPRSGNTIYF
TRBJ2-1	TRBV5-4	CASSFRSSYNEQFF
TRBJ1-1	TRBV30	CAWSGVRGGTEAFF
TRBJ1-2	TRBV7-9	CASSLAGIGGYTF
TRBJ2-2	TRBV4-3	CASSQVYSGGNTGELFF
TRBJ1-6	TRBV2	CASSETPNSPLHF
TRBJ2-1	TRBV5-5	CASGPSFGSYNEQFF
TRBJ2-5	TRBV6-5	CASRPRGGGETQYF
TRBJ1-1	TRBV6-5	CASTMNTEAFF
TRBJ2-5	TRBV4-1	CASSRGLAGQETQYF
TRBJ2-7	TRBV9	CASSISSGGAYEQYF
TRBJ2-1	TRBV3-1/TRBV3-2	CASSPSSGGPLSLSYNEQFF
TRBJ2-2	TRBV30	CAWSVDAVLAGELFF
TRBJ2-7	TRBV11-2	CASRGPGQSYEQYF
TRBJ1-1	TRBV29-1	CSVQQGGGNTEAFF
TRBJ2-1	TRBV9	CASSVEEAGGYNEQFF
TRBJ2-5	TRBV11-3	CASSLGSGETQYF
TRBJ1-6	TRBV19	CASSMVPGGFTSPLHF
TRBJ1-5	TRBV27	CASSLAFGLSQHF
TRBJ2-6	TRBV15	CATSRVGGTSSGANVLTF
TRBJ2-5	TRBV30	CAWSASGGAWETQYF
TRBJ1-6	TRBV19	CWGPGNSPLHF
TRBJ1-5	TRBV24-1	CATSERGNQPQHF
TRBJ1-6	TRBV13	CASGFRQGLNSPLHF
TRBJ1-3	TRBV19	CASRGEQGRSGNTIYF
TRBJ2-7	TRBV6-6	CASSRTSGLYEQYF
TRBJ1-5	TRBV19	CASSRTGQGVGQPQHF